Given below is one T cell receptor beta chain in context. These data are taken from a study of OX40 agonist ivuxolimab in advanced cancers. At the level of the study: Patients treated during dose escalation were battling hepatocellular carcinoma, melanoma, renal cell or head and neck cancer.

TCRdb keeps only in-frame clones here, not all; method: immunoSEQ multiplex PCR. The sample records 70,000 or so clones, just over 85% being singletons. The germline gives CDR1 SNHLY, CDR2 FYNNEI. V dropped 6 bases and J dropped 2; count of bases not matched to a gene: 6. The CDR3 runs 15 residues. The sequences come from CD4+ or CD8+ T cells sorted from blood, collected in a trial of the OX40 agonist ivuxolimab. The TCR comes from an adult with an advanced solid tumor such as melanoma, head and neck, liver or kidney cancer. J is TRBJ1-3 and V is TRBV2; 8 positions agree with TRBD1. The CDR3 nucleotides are TGTGCCAGCAGCCGTCAGGGGGCCCCTGGAAACACCATATATTTT. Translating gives CASSRQGAPGNTIYF.